A selection of T cell receptor beta chains follows, all from one sample in a study of control samples from healthy donors and cancer patients. Sequenced by immunoSEQ multiplex PCR; TCRdb stores in-frame clones only, minus some. The data contain about 70,000 clones, 94% of them singletons. Sample: blood. The receptors stem from a woman in her 30s in good health. The CDR3 runs from the conserved cysteine through the conserved F or W. The D gene is left open where the match is weak. Only some rows state a clone size, as once, few, many or a class for expanded clones.

v_call	clone_size	d_call	j_call	cdr3_aa	cdr3_nt
TRBV27	NA	TRBD1	TRBJ1-1	CASSSTRTGGNTEAFF	TGTGCCAGCAGTTCTACGAGGACAGGTGGGAACACTGAAGCTTTCTTT
TRBV11-2	NA	TRBD1	TRBJ2-7	CASSLVAGQGAYF	TGTGCCAGCAGCTTAGTAGCCGGACAGGGGGCCTACTTC
TRBV4-1	NA	TRBD2	TRBJ2-2	CASSQDPGLAGATNTGELFF	TGCGCCAGCAGCCAAGATCCGGGACTAGCGGGGGCAACGAACACCGGGGAGCTGTTTTTT
TRBV25-1	NA	NA	TRBJ1-6	CASSETSSYNSPLHF	TGTGCCAGCAGTGAAACAAGCTCCTATAATTCACCCCTCCACTTT
TRBV5-8	few	TRBD2	TRBJ2-2	CASSLTGTTTGELFF	TGTGCCAGCAGCCTTACCGGGACTACCACCGGGGAGCTGTTTTTT
TRBV9	NA	TRBD1	TRBJ1-4	CASSVDWGQGGSNEKLFF	TGTGCCAGCAGCGTAGATTGGGGACAGGGGGGAAGTAATGAAAAACTGTTTTTT
TRBV5-6	NA	TRBD1	TRBJ2-3	CASSLRTGGFTDTQYF	TGTGCCAGCAGCTTGAGGACAGGGGGGTTCACAGATACGCAGTATTTT
TRBV7-3	NA	NA	TRBJ2-2	CASSPWTANTGELFF	TGTGCCAGCAGCCCCTGGACGGCGAACACCGGGGAGCTGTTTTTT
TRBV21-1	NA	NA	TRBJ2-2	CASSKDESGELFF	TGTGCCAGCAGCAAAGACGAGTCCGGGGAGCTGTTTTTT
TRBV6-1	NA	NA	TRBJ1-1	CASSEGVGGTEAFF	TGTGCCAGCAGTGAAGGGGTAGGTGGTACTGAAGCTTTCTTT
TRBV4-1	NA	NA	TRBJ1-5	CASSQDSPTGNNQPQHF	TGCGCCAGCAGCCAAGATTCTCCAACAGGAAACAATCAGCCCCAGCATTTT
TRBV28	NA	NA	TRBJ1-1	CATTRGPGSTEAFF	TGTGCCACCACCAGGGGCCCGGGTTCAACCGAAGCTTTCTTT
TRBV28	NA	TRBD1	TRBJ1-4	CASNGRGRATNEKLFF	TGTGCCAGCAACGGCAGGGGGCGTGCAACTAATGAAAAACTGTTTTTT
TRBV5-8	NA	NA	TRBJ1-5	CASSFTRTATYSNQPQHF	TGTGCCAGCAGCTTTACTAGGACAGCGACTTATAGCAATCAGCCCCAGCATTTT
TRBV27	NA	NA	TRBJ1-1	CASSGWHSFSEAFF	TGTGCCAGTTCGGGCTGGCACAGTTTCTCTGAAGCTTTCTTT
TRBV28	few	TRBD1	TRBJ2-7	CASSLDRDGEQYF	TGTGCCAGCAGTTTAGACAGGGACGGCGAGCAGTACTTC
TRBV6-5	NA	NA	TRBJ2-7	CASSYFPGQGGGEQYF	TGTGCCAGCAGTTACTTCCCTGGACAGGGAGGGGGCGAGCAGTACTTC
TRBV2	NA	TRBD2	TRBJ2-5	CASGGERLAGRGDQETQYF	TGTGCCAGCGGGGGGGAGCGACTAGCGGGGAGAGGGGACCAAGAGACCCAGTACTTC
TRBV7-9	once	NA	TRBJ2-7	CASSLRDNSYEQYF	TGTGCCAGCAGCTTAAGGGACAACTCCTACGAGCAGTACTTC
TRBV19	NA	NA	TRBJ1-3	CASSILGGEGNTIYF	TGTGCCAGTAGTATTCTTGGGGGAGAAGGAAACACCATATATTTT
TRBV19	NA	NA	TRBJ1-3	CASSIPRSTGRRINTIYF	TGTGCCAGTAGTATACCACGTTCGACAGGTCGGAGGATAAACACCATATATTTT
TRBV6-6	NA	NA	TRBJ1-4	CASSQFEKLFF	TGTGCCAGCAGCCAGTTTGAAAAACTGTTTTTT